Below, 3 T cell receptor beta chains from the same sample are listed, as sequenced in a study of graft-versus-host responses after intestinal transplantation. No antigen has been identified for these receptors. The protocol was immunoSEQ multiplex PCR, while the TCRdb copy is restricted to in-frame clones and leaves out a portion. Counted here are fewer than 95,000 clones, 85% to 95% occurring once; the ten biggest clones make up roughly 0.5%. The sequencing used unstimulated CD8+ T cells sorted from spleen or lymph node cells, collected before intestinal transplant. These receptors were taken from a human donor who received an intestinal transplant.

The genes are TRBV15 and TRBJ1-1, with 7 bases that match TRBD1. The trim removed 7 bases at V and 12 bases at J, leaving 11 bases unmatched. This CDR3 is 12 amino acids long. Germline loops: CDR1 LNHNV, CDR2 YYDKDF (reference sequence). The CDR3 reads CATKKGAEEPFF. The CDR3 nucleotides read TGTGCCACCAAAAAGGGGGCAGAAGAGCCTTTCTTT.

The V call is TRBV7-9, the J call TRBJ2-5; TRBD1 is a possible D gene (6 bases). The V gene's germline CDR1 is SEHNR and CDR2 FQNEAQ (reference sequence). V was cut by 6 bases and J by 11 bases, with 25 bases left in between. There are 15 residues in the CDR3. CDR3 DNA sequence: TGTGCCAGCAGTCCAGGGGCAGCACTGGAGTGGGAGCAGTACTTC. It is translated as CASSPGAALEWEQYF. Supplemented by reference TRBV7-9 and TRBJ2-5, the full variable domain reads DTGVSQNPRHKITKRGQNVTFRCDPISEHNRLYWYRQTLGQGPEFLTYFQNEAQLEKSRLLSDRFSAERPKGSFSTLEIQRTEQGDSAMYLCASSPGAALEWEQYFGPGTRLLVL.

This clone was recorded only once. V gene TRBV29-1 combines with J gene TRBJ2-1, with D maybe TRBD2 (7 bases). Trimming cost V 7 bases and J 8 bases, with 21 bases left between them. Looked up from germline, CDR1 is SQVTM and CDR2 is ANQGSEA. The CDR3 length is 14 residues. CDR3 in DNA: TGCAGCGCCGGGGGGCGGGGGACCCCTGATGAGCAGTTCTTC. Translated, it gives CSAGGRGTPDEQFF.